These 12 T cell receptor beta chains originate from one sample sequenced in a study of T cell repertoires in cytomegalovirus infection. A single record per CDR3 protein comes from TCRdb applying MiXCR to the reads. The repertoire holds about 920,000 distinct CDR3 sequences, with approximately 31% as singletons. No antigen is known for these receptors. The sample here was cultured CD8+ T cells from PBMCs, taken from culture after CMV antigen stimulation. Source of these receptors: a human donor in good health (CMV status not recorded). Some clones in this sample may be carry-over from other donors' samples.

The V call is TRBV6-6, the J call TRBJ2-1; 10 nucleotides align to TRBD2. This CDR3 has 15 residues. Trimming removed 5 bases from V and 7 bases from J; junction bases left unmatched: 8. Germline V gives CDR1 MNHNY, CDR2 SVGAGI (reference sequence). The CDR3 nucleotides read TGTGCCAGCAGTCATCCGGGACTAGCGAGGAATGAGCAGTTCTTC. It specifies CASSHPGLARNEQFF.

CDR3 sequence (DNA): TGTGCCAGCATTCGTTCCGGGGGGAGCACAGATACGCAGTATTTT. This codes for CASIRSGGSTDTQYF. The chain has TRBV27 and TRBJ2-3; 7 bases align to TRBD2. The CDR3 runs to 15 residues. Germline V gene data show CDR1 as MNHEY and CDR2 as SMNVEV (reference sequence). V shed 7 bases, J shed 0 bases, and the junction held 7 bases outside the gene matches.

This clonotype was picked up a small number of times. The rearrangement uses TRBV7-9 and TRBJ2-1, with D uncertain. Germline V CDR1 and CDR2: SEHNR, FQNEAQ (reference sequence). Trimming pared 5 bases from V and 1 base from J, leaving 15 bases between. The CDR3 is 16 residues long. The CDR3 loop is CASSGLRGPSYNEQFF. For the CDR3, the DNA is TGTGCCAGCAGCGGCCTGAGAGGACCGTCCTACAATGAGCAGTTCTTC.

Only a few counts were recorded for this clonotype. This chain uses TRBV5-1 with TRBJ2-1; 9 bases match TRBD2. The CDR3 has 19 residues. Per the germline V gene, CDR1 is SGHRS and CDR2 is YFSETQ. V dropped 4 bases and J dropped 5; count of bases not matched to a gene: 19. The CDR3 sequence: CASSKVASGIWVINNEQFF. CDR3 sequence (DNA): TGCGCCAGCAGCAAGGTGGCTAGCGGGATATGGGTCATTAACAATGAGCAGTTCTTC.

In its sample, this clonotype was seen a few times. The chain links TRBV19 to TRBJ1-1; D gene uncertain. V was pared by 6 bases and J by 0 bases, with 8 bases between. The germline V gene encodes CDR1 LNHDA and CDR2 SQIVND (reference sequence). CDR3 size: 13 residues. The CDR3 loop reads CASREEMNTEAFF. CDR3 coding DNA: TGTGCCAGTAGAGAGGAGATGAACACTGAAGCTTTCTTT.

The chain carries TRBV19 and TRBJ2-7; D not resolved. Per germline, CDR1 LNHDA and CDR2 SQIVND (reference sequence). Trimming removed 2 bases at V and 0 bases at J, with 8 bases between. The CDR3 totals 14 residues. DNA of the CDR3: TGTGCCAGTAGTATATATCAGGACTCCTACGAGCAGTACTTC. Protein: CASSIYQDSYEQYF.

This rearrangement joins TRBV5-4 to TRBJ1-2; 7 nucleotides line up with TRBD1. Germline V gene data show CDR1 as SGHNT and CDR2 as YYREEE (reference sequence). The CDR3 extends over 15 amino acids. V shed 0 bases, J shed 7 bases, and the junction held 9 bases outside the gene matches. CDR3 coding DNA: TGTGCCAGCAGCTTGGTGGGTTGGACAGGAACTGGCTACACCTTC. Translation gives CASSLVGWTGTGYTF.

Written as DNA, the CDR3 is TGTGCCATCAAAGGCGGGGGGCCTGGCACCGGGGAGCTGTTTTTT. Translating gives CAIKGGGPGTGELFF. The chain carries TRBV10-3 and TRBJ2-2; 8 bases line up with TRBD2. Germline CDR1 is ENHRY and CDR2 is SYGVKD. This CDR3 has 15 amino acids. V was pared by 7 bases and J by 4 bases, with 8 bases of the junction left unmatched.

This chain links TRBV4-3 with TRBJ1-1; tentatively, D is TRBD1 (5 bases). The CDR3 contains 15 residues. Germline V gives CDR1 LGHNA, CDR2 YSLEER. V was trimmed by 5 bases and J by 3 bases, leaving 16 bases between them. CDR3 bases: TGCGCCAGCAGCTACGCCGGGACGGATTACACTGAAGCTTTCTTT. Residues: CASSYAGTDYTEAFF.

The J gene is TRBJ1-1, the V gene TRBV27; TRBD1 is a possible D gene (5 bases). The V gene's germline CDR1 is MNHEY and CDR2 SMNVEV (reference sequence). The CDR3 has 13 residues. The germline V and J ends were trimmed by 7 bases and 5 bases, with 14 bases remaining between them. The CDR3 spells CASTRGSGTEAFF. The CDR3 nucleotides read TGTGCCAGCACTAGGGGTTCAGGAACTGAAGCTTTCTTT.

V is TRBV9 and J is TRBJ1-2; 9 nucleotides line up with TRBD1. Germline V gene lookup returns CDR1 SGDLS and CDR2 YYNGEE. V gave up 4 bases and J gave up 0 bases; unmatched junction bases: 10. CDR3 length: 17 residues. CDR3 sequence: CASSPWTGDLPNYGYTF. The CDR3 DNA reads TGTGCCAGCAGCCCCTGGACAGGGGACCTGCCTAACTATGGCTACACCTTC.

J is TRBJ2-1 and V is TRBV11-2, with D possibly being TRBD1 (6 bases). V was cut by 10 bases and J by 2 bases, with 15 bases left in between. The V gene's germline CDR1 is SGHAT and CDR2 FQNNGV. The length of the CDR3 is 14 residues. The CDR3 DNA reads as TGTGCCACGCTTGGGACACCGACCTACAATGAGCAGTTCTTC. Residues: CATLGTPTYNEQFF.